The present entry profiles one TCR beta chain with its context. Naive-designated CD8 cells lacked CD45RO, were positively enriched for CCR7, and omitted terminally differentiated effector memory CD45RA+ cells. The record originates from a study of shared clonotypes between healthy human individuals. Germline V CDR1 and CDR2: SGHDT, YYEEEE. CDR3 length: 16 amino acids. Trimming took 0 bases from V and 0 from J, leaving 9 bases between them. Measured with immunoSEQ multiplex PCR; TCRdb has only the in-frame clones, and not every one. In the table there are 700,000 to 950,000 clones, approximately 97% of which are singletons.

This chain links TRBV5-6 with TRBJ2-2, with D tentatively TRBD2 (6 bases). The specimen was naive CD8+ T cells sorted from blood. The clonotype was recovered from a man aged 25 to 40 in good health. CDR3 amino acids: CASSLGGVPNTGELFF. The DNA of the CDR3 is TGTGCCAGCAGCTTGGGCGGGGTCCCGAACACCGGGGAGCTGTTTTTT.